Each of the 14 T cell receptor beta chains below was sequenced from the same sample in a study of human T cells and chemical hapten exposure. Time point: patch test 1, 2 weeks after DPC sensitization. Treatment of the sample: therapeutic diphenylcyclopropenone sensitization with weekly scalp DPC. TCRdb passed the RACE reads through MiXCR, listing each CDR3 protein once. This table holds roughly 72,000 distinct CDR3 sequences, under 13% found once. Sequencing was performed on whole blood, taken in connection with sensitization to the hapten diphenylcyclopropenone (DPC). Receptor source: a woman in her fifties or sixties with alopecia areata. Some clones in this sample may be carry-over from other donors' samples.

This clonotype was counted at least ten times. The gene calls are TRBV18 and TRBJ1-5; possibly TRBD1 for D (5 bases). V lost 3 bases and J 9 bases, leaving 12 bases between the germline ends. CDR3 length equals 13 residues. Germline CDR1 and CDR2: KGHSH and LQKENI. The CDR3 is CASSPGTARPQHF. Here the CDR3 DNA reads TGTGCCAGCTCACCCGGGACCGCCCGGCCCCAGCATTTT. Complete variable domain (other parts from reference TRBV18 and TRBJ1-5): NAGVMQNPRHLVRRRGQEARLRCSPMKGHSHVYWYRQLPEEGLKFMVYLQKENIIDESGMPKERFSAEFPKEGPSILRIQQVVRGDSAAYFCASSPGTARPQHFGDGTRLSIL.

The rearrangement links TRBV5-5 to TRBJ2-5; D may be TRBD1 (6 bases). In germline, CDR1 is SGHKS, CDR2 YYEKEE (reference sequence). Trimming cost V 3 bases and J 2 bases, with 17 bases left between them. The CDR3 runs to 16 residues. CDR3: CASSSGHLAIQETQYF. The DNA of the CDR3 is TGTGCCAGCAGCTCGGGACACCTTGCGATTCAAGAGACCCAGTACTTC. The variable domain in full, completed from reference TRBV5-5 and TRBJ2-5, reads DAGVTQSPTHLIKTRGQQVTLRCSPISGHKSVSWYQQVLGQGPQFIFQYYEKEERGRGNFPDRFSARQFPNYSSELNVNALLLGDSALYLCASSSGHLAIQETQYFGPGTRLLVL.

V usage is TRBV6-5 and J usage is TRBJ2-7, with 7 bases that match TRBD2. Per the germline V gene, CDR1 is MNHEY and CDR2 is SVGAGI. V was clipped by 6 bases and J by 0 bases; unmatched bases: 8. The CDR3 spans 15 residues. The DNA of the CDR3 is TGTGCCAGCAGGTCCGCGGGAGTTGTCTCCTACGAGCAGTACTTC. It translates to CASRSAGVVSYEQYF.

V and J are TRBV5-6 and TRBJ2-7; TRBD1 aligns across 8 bases. This CDR3 has 14 amino acids. V lost 5 bases, J lost 0 bases, and 4 bases stayed unmatched. Per germline, CDR1 SGHDT and CDR2 YYEEEE. The CDR3 is CASRRTGRSYEQYF. CDR3 nucleotide sequence: TGTGCCAGCAGACGGACAGGGCGCTCCTACGAGCAGTACTTC.

This clonotype occurred many times. This chain links TRBV5-5 with TRBJ1-1; D gene unclear. The length of the CDR3 is 15 residues. Looked up from germline, CDR1 is SGHKS and CDR2 is YYEKEE (reference sequence). V was clipped by 0 bases and J by 0 bases, with 9 bases between them. This chain's CDR3 is CASSLAGPLNTEAFF. DNA for the CDR3: TGTGCCAGCAGCTTGGCCGGACCGTTGAACACTGAAGCTTTCTTT.

This chain joins TRBV6-1 and TRBJ1-6, with D possibly matching TRBD1 (5 bases). Germline V lookup: CDR1 MNHNS, CDR2 SASEGT. The CDR3 is made up of 17 amino acids. The ends were cut back, 1 base at V and 12 bases at J, with 22 bases in the middle. In nucleotides, the CDR3 is TGTGCCAGCAGTGAAGTTCGAGGGGTGGACGGCCCTAGACCCCTCCACTTT. Protein sequence: CASSEVRGVDGPRPLHF.

In this sample, this clonotype turned up a few times. The CDR3 DNA sequence: TGTGCCAGCAGACAATCCAGGGGCGGCGAGACCCAGTACTTC. Translated: CASRQSRGGETQYF. The chain uses TRBV11-2 and TRBJ2-5; D possibly corresponds to TRBD1 (6 bases). This CDR3 has 14 residues. V lost 6 bases, J lost 5 bases, and 16 bases lay in between. CDR1 is SGHAT, CDR2 FQNNGV, per germline.

In this sample, this clonotype turned up a few times. DNA of the CDR3: TGCGCCAGCAGCCAAGCCCGGGACAGGTTGCCCTACGAGCAGTACTTC. Protein product: CASSQARDRLPYEQYF. The chain combines TRBV4-3 with TRBJ2-7, with 8 bases that match TRBD1. The CDR3 extends over 16 amino acids. Germline V gives CDR1 LGHNA, CDR2 YSLEER. Losses at the gene ends were 1 base for V and 2 bases for J; bases not matched to a gene: 7.

The chain couples TRBV4-3 to TRBJ2-2; 10 bases map to TRBD2. After removal of 1 base from V and 3 bases from J, the junction contained 2 bases not matched to a gene. Germline CDR1 is LGHNA and CDR2 is YSLEER. This CDR3 has 16 amino acids. The CDR3 region is CASSQVLAGDTGELFF. The CDR3 coding sequence is TGCGCCAGCAGCCAAGTCCTAGCGGGGGACACCGGGGAGCTGTTTTTT.

At least ten counts were recorded for this clonotype. This chain connects TRBV12-3 or TRBV12-4 to TRBJ2-3, with D perhaps TRBD1 or TRBD2 (6 bases each). This CDR3 is built from 14 residues. Trimming left V 7 bases short and J 7 bases short, with 18 bases between. The CDR3 protein is CASNRPRRDNTQYF. The CDR3 DNA reads as TGTGCCAGCAACAGACCTAGGCGGGACAATACGCAGTATTTT.

This clonotype has a single count. The chain combines TRBV12-3 or TRBV12-4 with TRBJ2-2; perhaps TRBD2 as D (5 bases). The V and J ends lost 6 bases and 11 bases respectively, with 13 bases between them. This CDR3 is 12 amino acids long. The CDR3 sequence: CASSPGIGELFF. The CDR3 DNA reads as TGTGCCAGCAGCCCCGGGATTGGTGAGCTGTTTTTT.

As for this clonotype: At one end the junction does not follow the germline gene, possibly because of a read error. The chain employs TRBV7-7 and TRBJ2-2; 8 bases fit TRBD1. Germline-derived CDR1 and CDR2 are SSHAT and FNYEAQ (reference sequence). This CDR3 contains 14 residues. CDR3 sequence reads: CASSLAGGGGELFF. As DNA, the CDR3 is TGTGCTAGCAGCTTAGCAGGGGGCGGCGGGGAGCTGTTTTTT.

The chain joins TRBV28 to TRBJ1-1; TRBD1 matches at 8 bases. Trimming took 2 bases from V and 7 from J; bases not matched to a gene: 12. The CDR3 loop spans 16 amino acids. CDR1 and CDR2 from the germline V gene are MDHEN and SYDVKM. CDR3 residues: CASSLQGASRPYEAFF. DNA of the CDR3: TGTGCCAGCAGTTTACAGGGGGCGTCTCGTCCCTATGAAGCTTTCTTT.

This clonotype has a count of ten or more. The rearrangement uses TRBV2 and TRBJ2-2; D may be TRBD2 (5 bases). With 4 bases removed from V and 6 bases from J, the gap between germline ends came to 12 bases. This CDR3 spans 14 amino acids. The germline V gene encodes CDR1 SNHLY and CDR2 FYNNEI. The CDR3 DNA is TGTGCCAGCAGTGTCTTAGAGGGCGCCGGGGAGCTGTTTTTT. It translates to CASSVLEGAGELFF.